This T cell receptor (beta chain) was identified during a study of T cell responses to AZD1222 COVID-19 vaccine. Whole-study findings and limits: Repertoires were obtained solely post-peak T cell response. Seropositive AZD1222 recipients at baseline numbered only five or six. A mostly white British donor set with more females was recruited, and clonal diversity was possibly underestimated.

The ends were cut back, 1 base at V and 2 bases at J, with 12 bases in the middle. CDR3 length equals 15 residues. Germline V gene lookup returns CDR1 SGHVS and CDR2 FQNEAQ. Of note for this clone: Its antigen is unknown.

Assay used: immunoSEQ multiplex PCR; TCRdb lists only in-frame clones, some missing. Here the sample spans roughly 97,000 clones, approximately 90% being singletons. Sequences were derived from peripheral blood, sampled on day 0 of AZD1222 vaccination. The source of this sequence is an adult in good health. The chain employs TRBV7-8 and TRBJ2-7; tentative D call: TRBD2 (6 bases). CDR3 sequence: CASSLGVRGAYEQYF. The DNA of the CDR3 is TGTGCCAGCAGCTTAGGCGTTCGCGGGGCCTACGAGCAGTACTTC.